This TCR beta chain came from a study of cytomegalovirus exposure and HLA in healthy donors (dated by TCRdb to about 2017). For context, the study as a whole: In an earlier analysis of approximately 500 of the donors, about 260 Gb of sequence data and 100 million or so unique TCR beta sequences from about 179 million T cells were reported. In a later genetic analysis, genome-wide SNP genotypes for about three fifths of the roughly 670 donors were used, and that subset was treated as a discovery cohort. The T cell repertoires of roughly 660 subjects were profiled by immunosequencing and related to cytomegalovirus serostatus. To predict cytomegalovirus infection status, the study combined high-throughput TCR immunosequencing, statistical association of individual TCRs with disease status, and machine learning. An early release that covered several hundred HLA-typed donors contained 250 to 350 gigabases of sequencing data and tens of millions of unique TCR sequences. In the later analysis, no new phenotypic data were used to find candidate immune exposures; instead, reliance was placed on TCR beta sequences and their occurrence across donors. Alongside the repertoire data, information on donor age, sex, ethnicity and CMV serostatus was compiled. In addition to the first cohort of about 650 subjects, a separate validation cohort of 120 different subjects was used. All discovery cohort repertoires had been generated using a single sequencing platform. Typing coverage differed by locus: A, B, C, DRB1 and DQB1 were typed in about 620-640 donors, DQA1 in roughly 510, DPA1 in over 600, and DPB1 in approximately 450. On average, 235,054 unique TCR beta nucleotide sequences were sequenced per donor among 398 genotyped donors of the cohort, with about 19% of those sequences being non-productive. In an earlier analysis of roughly 540 of the donors, high-throughput TCR beta sequencing was used to judge whether each TCR beta V gene segment behaved as functional or pseudogenic. The genetic ancestry cluster associated with self-reported Caucasian donors included about 84% of the 398 genotyped donors. Several DR-DQ haplotypes were treated as single units for association and clustering because of strong linkage in the cohort. In a later analysis, previously published TCR beta repertoires from about 640 donors were re-analyzed and high-resolution HLA genotyping was added so that TCR occurrence patterns could be studied. The study aimed to test whether signatures of past pathogen exposure could be identified by cataloging public T cell receptors. Class I and class II HLA loci were covered by the typing at four-digit resolution. The paper's findings and limits, for the study overall: Because HLA typing was missing for some donors at each locus, association tests included only the typed subset. Roughly uniform sequencing depth across donors was assumed in presence/absence analyses, although this assumption may not hold. Linkage disequilibrium might explain the correlated functional status among segregating V segments, but an unknown experimental factor could not be ruled out. At a false discovery rate of 0.05, a later analysis linked around 15,000 TCR beta sequences to specific HLA alleles. In an earlier analysis of fewer than 750 of the donors, most TCR beta V segments were observed in productive rearrangements about 87% or about 30% of the time, broadly matching IMGT annotations. Several of the top co-occurrence clusters appeared to be linked to parvovirus B19, influenza, CMV and Epstein-Barr virus, according to a later analysis. The classifier was reported to diagnose cytomegalovirus status with high specificity and sensitivity in both the original and validation cohorts. Most TCR sequences were observed very rarely across donors, whereas some public TCRs were present in many individuals. Because the 87-base-pair reads could not distinguish some IMGT-functional V segments, including TRBV6-2 and TRBV6-3, those segments were excluded. A later genetic analysis associated a missense DCLRE1C variant with V-gene and J-gene trimming of TCR beta chains, and an independent cohort replicated the association. Immune exposure information for the cohort was limited to CMV serostatus. A later analysis found that HLA-associated TCR beta chains were more clonally expanded and had lower generation probabilities than equally common non-associated chains. Three of the identified cytomegalovirus-associated TCR beta chains were confirmed in vitro to be specific for cytomegalovirus antigens. Only TCR beta chains were sequenced in this cohort, and the absence of alpha or paired-chain data limited detectable features. In a later analysis, TCR association rates were found to vary across HLA loci, with the most associated TCRs seen for DRB1 alleles and the fewest for HLA-C alleles. A total of 164 TCR beta chains were listed by the study as associated with cytomegalovirus. A cluster of highly shared sequence variants was judged likely to be a technical artifact of the sequencing pipeline. According to the authors, the approach could potentially be generalized to other disease states and immunological phenotypes. A further reported finding was that TCR beta sequences accurately predicted the HLA-A and HLA-B alleles for most subjects in the first cohort. Strong co-occurrence of HLA alleles, especially DR and DQ, made assigning TCR associations to individual alleles difficult. Compared with the roughly 700-donor mean, donors in an Asian-associated ancestry cluster had fewer N-insertions in productive TCRs, according to a later genetic analysis. In a later analysis, most CMV-associated TCR beta chains were found to appear HLA-restricted, with HLA associations seemingly driven largely by CMV exposure. Because counts were too low, under 20 rarely observed V segments, including chromosome 9 orphons, were left out of the earlier analysis of 587 of the donors.

Libraries were prepared through the immunoSEQ multiplex PCR assay. For the multiplex PCR, a mixture combining 60 forward primers for TCR Vbeta segments and 13 reverse primers for TCR Jbeta segments was used. Amplification of the CDR3 region of rearranged TCR beta genes was performed with a multiplex PCR assay on genomic DNA. The Illumina HiSeq System was used to sequence the amplified TCR beta libraries as 87-base-pair reads. The paper's data handling went like this. A later analysis tallied roughly 78 million unique TCR beta chains across the roughly 610 repertoires, and approximately 12 million of those chains were shared by two or more donors. Raw reads were error-corrected and collapsed into unique sequences by a nearest-neighbor algorithm in which closely related sequences were merged to remove PCR and sequencing errors. Alignment of CDR3 sequences to IMGT reference sequences was used to assign V, D and J gene segments. For a sequence to be retained, a match of at least six nucleotides to both a V gene segment and a J gene segment was required. A rearrangement was called productive if the CDR3 had no stop codons and remained in frame with V and J, and every other rearrangement was called non-productive. CDR3 was defined according to IMGT convention as the region running from the second conserved V-encoded cysteine to the conserved J-encoded phenylalanine. The earlier analysis of roughly 590 of the donors excluded sequences that lacked an unambiguous match to a single V gene segment. An earlier analysis of roughly 590 of the donors called V segments functional above 56.7% productive rearrangements and segregating when the between-donor standard deviation exceeded 5%. A statistical classification framework was developed to diagnose cytomegalovirus status using the catalog of TCR beta chain sequences. In a later analysis, TCR nucleotide sequences were compared against IMGT/GENE-DB human TR gene sequences so that V and J genes could be assigned. In a later analysis, CDR3 sequences and most-parsimonious VDJ recombination scenarios were assigned using the TCRdist pipeline. In a later analysis, each TCR beta chain was defined by its CDR3 amino acid sequence together with its V-gene family, and reads lacking a unique V-gene family were excluded. In a later analysis, 450 to 600 highly shared, low-generation-probability nucleotide sequences were removed to address suspected cross-contamination and a sequencing artifact. In a later analysis, a clonal expansion index for each public chain was calculated from normalized within-repertoire ranks of inferred template counts. Generation probabilities in a later analysis came from a VDJ recombination model fitted to out-of-frame rearrangements, and those results were checked against IGoR. Hypergeometric tests were used in a later analysis to score TCR-TCR, TCR-HLA and TCR-CMV co-occurrence, with a repertoire-size bias correction applied to the TCR pairs. A later analysis estimated false discovery rates by permuting HLA or CMV assignments 20 times. In a later analysis, co-occurring TCRs were grouped using DBSCAN, and TCRdist sequence similarity was added for clustering within HLA-allele-positive subsets. Repertoires with fewer than 30,000 or more than 120,000 public chains, plus five repertoires with anomalous nucleotide sharing, were excluded from co-occurrence clustering. The table comes from immuneACCESS by way of TCRdb, which keeps in-frame sequences with V and J called. Part of the clones is missing from these tables; in studies checked, under half for an unresolved V gene and the rest for unknown reasons. V and J calls plus clone size are reproduced from that table; the DNA served to infer D and trimming. Within this sample are 210,000 or so clones, with 60% to 85% of them counted one time only. Of the sample, around 15% falls within the top ten clones.

Details on this clone: The antigen it binds to is not known. Per-nucleotide qualities are absent, and no much larger clonotype sits a single base away.

The germline V gene specifies SQVTM as CDR1 and ANQGSEA as CDR2. The germline V end is reduced by 4 bases and the J end by 2 bases; junction bases left unmatched: 11. The CDR3 runs 16 amino acids, cysteine and phenylalanine included. Here the CDR3 DNA is all that survives: 48 bases in frame from base 1. In total, approximately 610 healthy bone marrow donors made up the cohort. Cohort members were all nominally healthy when sampled, although unrecorded immune exposures were likely present. The donor tested CMV seronegative, placing the donor among the roughly 340 seronegative members of the cohort. A peripheral blood sample was collected from each donor, and TCR beta sequencing was performed on peripheral blood mononuclear cells. The Qiagen DNeasy Blood Extraction Kit was used to extract genomic DNA from the blood cell samples.

Sequencing used PBMCs. The clonotype comes from a man in his forties in good health and CMV-seronegative. The chain is encoded by TRBV29-1 joined to TRBJ2-5, and 9 junctional nucleotides match TRBD2. The nucleotide sequence reads TGCAGCGTTGTTACTAGCGGGCGCCGCCTTCAAGAGACCCAGTACTTC. The encoded protein is CSVVTSGRRLQETQYF.